This T cell receptor (beta chain) was captured in a study of metastatic and nonmetastatic thyroid tumors. There were no patients who had received any treatment before thyroid surgery. Via MiXCR, TCRdb re-called the PCR reads. Seen here are 5,500 to 7,500 clones, more than 25% observed once, and the top ten hold 20% to 25%. V lost 4 bases and J lost 4, with 13 bases in between. Per germline, CDR1 SGHNT and CDR2 YENEEA. CDR3 length equals 14 residues. The J gene is TRBJ1-2, the V gene TRBV11-3; possible D gene TRBD1, 5 bases. The source of this sequence is a female donor with papillary thyroid cancer or a benign thyroid nodule (not recorded which). Some clones in this sample may be carry-over from other donors' samples. The material sequenced was tumor tissue. The DNA of the CDR3 is TGTGCCAGCAGCTCCCGACAGACATTCTATGGCTACACCTTC. It yields the protein CASSSRQTFYGYTF. The full variable domain, completed using reference TRBV11-3 and TRBJ1-2, is EAGVVQSPRYKIIEKKQPVAFWCNPISGHNTLYWYLQNLGQGPELLIRYENEEAVDDSQLPKDRFSAERLKGVDSTLKIQPAELGDSAVYLCASSSRQTFYGYTFGSGTRLTVV.